This T cell receptor (beta chain) was captured by sequencing in a study of shared clonotypes between healthy human individuals. Here immunoSEQ multiplex PCR was the method, and the copy in TCRdb shows in-frame clones only, minus some. The sample lists about 2.3 million clones, more than 80% seen once, with about 0.41% in the top ten. CDR1 and CDR2 from the germline V gene are SQVTM and ANQGSEA. J lost 8 bases, V lost 5 bases, and 6 bases had no gene match. The CDR3 is 13 amino acids. The chain joins TRBV29-1 to TRBJ2-1, with 10 bases matching TRBD2. The TCR was taken from a man aged 18 to 29 in good health. Some clones in this sample may be carry-over from other donors' samples. The material sequenced was naive CD4+ T cells from PBMCs. Described subset: CD45RA+ positively selected. The CDR3 bases are TGCAGCGTTAGCGGGAGGGCCTTCCATGAGCAGTTCTTC. Its translation: CSVSGRAFHEQFF.